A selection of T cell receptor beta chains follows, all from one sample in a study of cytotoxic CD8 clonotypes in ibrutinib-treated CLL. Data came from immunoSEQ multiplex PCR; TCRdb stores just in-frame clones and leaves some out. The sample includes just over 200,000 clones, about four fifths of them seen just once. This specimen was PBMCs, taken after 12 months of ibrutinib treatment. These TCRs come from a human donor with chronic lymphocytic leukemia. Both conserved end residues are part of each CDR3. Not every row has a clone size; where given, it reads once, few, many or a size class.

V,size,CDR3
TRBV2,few,CGEDSGNEQFF
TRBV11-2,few,CASSLDSSGNTIYF
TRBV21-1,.,CASSKALAGTTGELFF
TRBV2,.,CASSWTPHEQYF
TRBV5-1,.,CASSLTSGGNEQFF
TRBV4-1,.,CASSQIRLAGLNEQYF
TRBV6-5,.,CASSRTGGNQPQHF
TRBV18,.,CASSPPGQGVLPAGAFF
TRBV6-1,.,CASSEDPQGNQPQHF
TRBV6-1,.,CASTPGSGPYNEQFF
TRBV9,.,CASRPGQGTSNTGELFF
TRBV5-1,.,CASSLRLAGGQETQYF
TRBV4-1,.,CASSPRPRDSRDTQYF
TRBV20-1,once,CSARSDLRYF
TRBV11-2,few,CASRGGWNTEAFF
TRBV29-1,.,CSVILGGTEAFF
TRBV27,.,CASSSPGQGYIDTQYF
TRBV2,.,CASSELQSRQYF
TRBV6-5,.,CASRTGPGEKLFF
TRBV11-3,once,CASSLRRGARNLYEQYF
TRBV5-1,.,CASSLGGGLLNEQFF
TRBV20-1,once,CSATHGETQYF
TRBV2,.,CASSVQGSNYGYTF
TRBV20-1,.,CSATYSYEQYF
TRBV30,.,CAWSGGFSNQPQHF
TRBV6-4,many,CASSPEGEGDTQYF
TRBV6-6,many,CASSYSLGGGEQFF
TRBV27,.,CASNAGTEQFF
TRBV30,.,CAWGGDSIPNTEAFF
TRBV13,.,CASSSATGRSYEQYF
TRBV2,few,CASRRDGNSPLHF
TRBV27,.,CASRSTGKLFLGQYF
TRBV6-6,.,CASRTSGFQQTQYF
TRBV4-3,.,CASSQGTGELFF
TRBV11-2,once,CASLTTGSSYNEQFF
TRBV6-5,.,CATRPGSHSGNTIYF
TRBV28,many,CASSLYGGAQPQHF
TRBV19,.,CASSIDRAGQGVFF
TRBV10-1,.,CASSLRTGMGTEAFF
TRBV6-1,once,CASSRQGHEQYF
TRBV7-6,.,CASSQRAWPAGGPPYEQYF
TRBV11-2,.,CASSSDRLREQYF
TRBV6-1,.,CASGEQITDTQYF
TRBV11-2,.,CASRFNGDTEAFF
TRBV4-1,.,CASSQFERGTQETQYF
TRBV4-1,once,CASSQDGGRGSGANVLTF
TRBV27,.,CASRVSGLSSYEQYF
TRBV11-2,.,CASSPSGRNEQYF
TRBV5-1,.,CASSLAETYTDTQYF